The rows below give T cell receptor beta chains drawn from one sample of a study of shared clonotypes between healthy human individuals. Clones were sequenced by immunoSEQ multiplex PCR, and TCRdb holds only the in-frame ones, with some missing. The repertoire holds around 1.4 million clones, with approximately 98.5% as singletons. Sequences were obtained from naive CD4+ T cells sorted from blood. These receptors came from a man between 25 and 39 years old in good health. Each CDR3 is given with its conserved first and last residue. D genes are given only for firm matches. Part of the rows lack a size; the others show once, few, many or a class for expanded clones.

once,NA,TRBJ2-7,TRBV2,CASSAAYEQYF,TGTGCCAGCAGTGCCGCCTACGAGCAGTACTTC
NA,NA,TRBJ1-2,TRBV2,CASRPDNYGYTF,TGTGCCAGCCGCCCAGATAACTATGGCTACACCTTC
NA,TRBD1,TRBJ2-7,TRBV5-1,CASSFPPGQESSYEQYF,TGCGCCAGCAGCTTCCCGCCCGGACAGGAGAGCTCCTACGAGCAGTACTTC
NA,NA,TRBJ2-2,TRBV15,CATSPRANTGELFF,TGTGCCACCAGCCCGCGCGCGAACACCGGGGAGCTGTTTTTT
NA,NA,TRBJ1-4,TRBV18,CASSRMKVEKLFF,TGTGCCAGCTCTCGAATGAAGGTTGAAAAACTGTTTTTT
NA,NA,TRBJ1-5,TRBV10-2,CASSESGGSNQPQHF,TGCGCCAGCAGTGAGTCAGGTGGGAGCAATCAGCCCCAGCATTTT
NA,NA,TRBJ1-1,TRBV7-9,CASSTYAGPEAFF,TGTGCCAGCAGCACTTACGCTGGACCTGAAGCTTTCTTT
NA,NA,TRBJ1-5,TRBV19,CASSIASSLNQPQHF,TGTGCCAGTAGTATAGCCTCTTCCCTCAATCAGCCCCAGCATTTT
NA,NA,TRBJ2-3,TRBV10-1,CASSKGLISTDTQYF,TGCGCCAGCAGTAAAGGGTTAATCAGCACAGATACGCAGTATTTT
NA,NA,TRBJ2-7,TRBV5-1,CASSLKDGSYEQYF,TGCGCCAGCAGCTTAAAGGATGGCAGTTACGAGCAGTACTTC